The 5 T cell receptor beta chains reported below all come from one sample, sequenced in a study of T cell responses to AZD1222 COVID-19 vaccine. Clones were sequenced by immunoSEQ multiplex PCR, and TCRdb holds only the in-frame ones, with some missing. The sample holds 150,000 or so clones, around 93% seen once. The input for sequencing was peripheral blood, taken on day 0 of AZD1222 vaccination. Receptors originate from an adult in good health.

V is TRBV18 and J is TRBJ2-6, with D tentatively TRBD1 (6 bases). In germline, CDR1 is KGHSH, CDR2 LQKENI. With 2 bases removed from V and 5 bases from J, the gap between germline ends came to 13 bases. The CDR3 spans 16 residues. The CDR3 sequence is CASSPFIGGRANVLTF. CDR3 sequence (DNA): TGTGCCAGCTCACCATTCATAGGGGGTCGGGCCAACGTCCTGACTTTC.

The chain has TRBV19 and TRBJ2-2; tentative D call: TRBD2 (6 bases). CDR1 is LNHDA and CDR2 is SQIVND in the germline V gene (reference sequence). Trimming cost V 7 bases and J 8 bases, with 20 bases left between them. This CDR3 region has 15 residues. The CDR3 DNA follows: TGTGCCAGTACCATCATGACGGGAGTTTTTGGGGAGCTGTTTTTT. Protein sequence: CASTIMTGVFGELFF.

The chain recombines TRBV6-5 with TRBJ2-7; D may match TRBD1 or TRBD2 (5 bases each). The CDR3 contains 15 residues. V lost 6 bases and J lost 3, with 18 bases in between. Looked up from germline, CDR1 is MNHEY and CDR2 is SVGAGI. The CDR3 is CASSLWGRVFYEQYF. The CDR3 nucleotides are TGTGCCAGCAGCCTATGGGGACGAGTCTTCTACGAGCAGTACTTC.

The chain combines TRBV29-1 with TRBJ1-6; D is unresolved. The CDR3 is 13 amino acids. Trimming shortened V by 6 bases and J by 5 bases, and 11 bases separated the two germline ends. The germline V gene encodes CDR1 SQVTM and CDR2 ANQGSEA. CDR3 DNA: TGCAGCGTCCGTCGGACGGATAATTCACCCCTCCACTTT. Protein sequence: CSVRRTDNSPLHF.

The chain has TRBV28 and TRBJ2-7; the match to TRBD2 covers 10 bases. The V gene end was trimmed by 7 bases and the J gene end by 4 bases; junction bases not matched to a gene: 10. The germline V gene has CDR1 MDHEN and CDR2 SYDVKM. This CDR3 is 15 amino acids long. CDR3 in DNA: TGTGCCAGCACTCTCGGGTCTAGCGGGAGTTACGAGCAGTACTTC. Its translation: CASTLGSSGSYEQYF.